This TCR beta chain was observed in a study of monozygotic twins with inflammatory bowel disease. The RNA usage for each TCR library was roughly 3,700 ng of total RNA. TCRdb reanalyzed the 5' RACE reads and collapses them to one entry per CDR3 protein, without DNA. This sample contains about 420,000 distinct CDR3 sequences. What was sequenced was blood. The receptor was isolated from a human donor with ulcerative colitis or Crohn's disease, or a healthy co-twin of an affected twin (not recorded which).

The CDR3 spells CASSVGGDNYGYTF. J is TRBJ1-2 and V is TRBV9. CDR3 length: 14 amino acids. The germline V gene encodes CDR1 SGDLS and CDR2 YYNGEE.